Presented here are 17 T cell receptor beta chains from one specimen sequenced in a study of blood T cell repertoires in COVID-19. Profiling relied on immunoSEQ multiplex PCR, and the TCRdb table lists in-frame clones only, not all of them. The table has approximately 300,000 clones, 85% seen once. The sample consisted of PBMCs or T cells enriched from blood (not recorded which). All receptors come from a woman in her twenties or thirties who had been exposed to COVID-19.

The CDR3 reads CASSPQGRTGEYGYTF. CDR3 nucleotides: TGTGCCAGCTCACCGCAGGGAAGGACAGGGGAGTATGGCTACACCTTC. The rearrangement joins TRBV18 to TRBJ1-2, with 9 bases fitting TRBD1. Germline CDR1 KGHSH, CDR2 LQKENI. V lost 3 bases to trimming and J lost 5 bases; unmatched junction nucleotides: 10. The CDR3 is 16 amino acids.

This chain links TRBV28 with TRBJ1-2; D uncertain. V lost 2 bases and J lost 6, with 13 bases in between. Germline values: CDR1 MDHEN, CDR2 SYDVKM. The CDR3 runs 14 residues. The CDR3 loop is CASSLMMGGNGYTF. Written as DNA, the CDR3 is TGTGCCAGCAGTTTAATGATGGGAGGGAATGGCTACACCTTC.

The CDR3 nucleotides read TGTGCCAGCGACACTAGCGGGGGGGACCATGAGCAGTTCTTC. Protein product: CASDTSGGDHEQFF. V and J are TRBV28 and TRBJ2-1; 13 positions match TRBD2. CDR1 MDHEN and CDR2 SYDVKM come from the germline V gene. The length of the CDR3 is 14 residues. V lost 8 bases to trimming and J lost 8 bases; unmatched junction nucleotides: 6.

The chain combines TRBV5-1 with TRBJ1-2; D might be TRBD1 (5 bases). The germline V gene encodes CDR1 SGHRS and CDR2 YFSETQ. Deletions cut 0 bases from V and 0 bases from J, with 18 bases between. The CDR3 consists of 18 residues. CDR3 loop: CASSLDPPGLGANYGYTF. CDR3 bases: TGCGCCAGCAGCTTGGATCCCCCAGGGTTAGGGGCTAACTATGGCTACACCTTC.

The chain employs TRBV28 and TRBJ1-6, with TRBD1 matching over 9 bases. The CDR3 is 15 residues long. Germline lookup yields CDR1 MDHEN and CDR2 SYDVKM. V lost 2 bases, J lost 5 bases, and 1 base stayed unmatched. Here the CDR3 DNA reads TGTGCCAGCAGTTTAGGGACAGGGCATAATTCACCCCTCCACTTT. This gives the protein CASSLGTGHNSPLHF.

This clone was found once. Germline is not matched at one junction end, which may reflect a read error. The chain combines TRBV7-7 with TRBJ2-5; TRBD2 aligns across 10 bases. From germline, CDR1 is SSHAT and CDR2 FNYEAQ (reference sequence). The CDR3 covers 18 residues. CDR3 region: CASSAQTWTSGPQETQYF. Written as DNA, the CDR3 is TGTGCTAGCAGCGCTCAAACTTGGACTAGCGGTCCCCAAGAGACCCAGTACTTC.

The chain carries TRBV10-3 and TRBJ1-2, with TRBD1 identical over 10 bases. This CDR3 region has 16 residues. After removal of 2 bases from V and 4 bases from J, the junction contained 7 bases not matched to a gene. In germline, CDR1 is ENHRY, CDR2 SYGVKD. CDR3 nucleotide sequence: TGTGCCATCAGTGAGGGCGGACAGGGGGGGAGCTATGGCTACACCTTC. Amino acids: CAISEGGQGGSYGYTF.

This clone was detected only a few times. The chain recombines TRBV27 with TRBJ2-7, with 8 nucleotides matching TRBD1. Germline CDR1 MNHEY, CDR2 SMNVEV (reference sequence). V was clipped by 6 bases and J by 5 bases; unmatched bases: 15. The CDR3 covers 16 residues. CDR3 DNA sequence: TGTGCCAGCAGCATTCAGGGGGCGGTGACGGGAAACGAGCAGTACTTC. Protein product: CASSIQGAVTGNEQYF.

This rearrangement joins TRBV28 to TRBJ2-1; 9 bases agree with TRBD2. In germline, CDR1 is MDHEN, CDR2 SYDVKM. The CDR3 sequence is 14 residues long. V trimming: 7 bases; J trimming: 9 bases; junction bases outside the gene matches: 10. For the CDR3, the DNA is TGTGCCAGCATCTCAGCGGGGGGTTACGGTGAGCAGTTCTTC. It specifies CASISAGGYGEQFF. Full variable domain (remainder filled in from reference TRBV28 and TRBJ2-1): DVKVTQSSRYLVKRTGEKVFLECVQDMDHENMFWYRQDPGLGLRLIYFSYDVKMKEKGDIPEGYSVSREKKERFSLILESASTNQTSMYLCASISAGGYGEQFFGPGTRLTVL.

This clone came up once. The chain is built from TRBV7-3 and TRBJ2-1, with D perhaps TRBD1 (6 bases). This CDR3 comprises 14 residues. V was cut by 4 bases and J by 9 bases, with 16 bases left in between. Germline CDR1 and CDR2: SGHTA and FQGTGA. Here the CDR3 reads CASSSSSRGAEQFF. The CDR3 DNA reads TGTGCCAGCAGCTCTTCTAGCAGGGGCGCTGAGCAGTTCTTC.

This clone is a singleton in its sample. The chain joins TRBV5-1 to TRBJ1-3; D unresolved. The ends were cut back, 0 bases at V and 4 bases at J, with 14 bases in the middle. CDR1 is SGHRS, CDR2 YFSETQ, per germline. The CDR3 length is 16 residues. CDR3 coding DNA: TGCGCCAGCAGCTTGGGCCTCGTGGAGGTGGGAAACACCATATATTTT. Amino acid sequence: CASSLGLVEVGNTIYF.

The chain links TRBV30 to TRBJ1-4; no firm D call. Between the trimmed V and J ends, which lost 0 bases and 0 bases, there was a span of 5 bases. Looked up from germline, CDR1 is GTSNPN and CDR2 is SVGIG (reference sequence). The CDR3 consists of 14 residues. The CDR3 DNA reads TGTGCCTGGAGTGTATCATCAACTAATGAAAAACTGTTTTTT. This codes for CAWSVSSTNEKLFF. The full variable domain, rest sourced from reference TRBV30 and TRBJ1-4, is SQTIHQWPATLVQPVGSPLSLECTVEGTSNPNLYWYRQAAGRGLQLLFYSVGIGQISSEVPQNLSASRPQDRQFILSSKKLLLSDSGFYLCAWSVSSTNEKLFFGSGTQLSVL.

The V call is TRBV4-3, the J call TRBJ1-4, with D possibly matching TRBD1 (6 bases). Trimming pared 0 bases from V and 4 bases from J, leaving 9 bases between. Looked up from germline, CDR1 is LGHNA and CDR2 is YSLEER. The CDR3 is made up of 15 amino acids. This CDR3 reads CASSQEYRDNEKLFF. DNA for the CDR3: TGCGCCAGCAGCCAAGAATACAGGGATAATGAAAAACTGTTTTTT.

The genes are TRBV25-1 and TRBJ2-2; 7 nucleotides align to TRBD1. V gave up 1 base and J gave up 4 bases; unmatched junction bases: 6. CDR3 length equals 16 residues. The germline gives CDR1 MGHDK, CDR2 SYGVNS. The CDR3 DNA follows: TGTGCCAGCAGTGAATTGACAGGGATTATCACCGGGGAGCTGTTTTTT. This encodes CASSELTGIITGELFF.

In nucleotides, the CDR3 is TGTGCCAGCAGCTTGTCAGGGCCCCCAGATACGCAGTATTTT. Translating gives CASSLSGPPDTQYF. The chain couples TRBV7-2 to TRBJ2-3; tentatively, D is TRBD1 (5 bases). Trimming stripped 3 bases from V and 4 bases from J, with 11 bases between. There are 14 residues in the CDR3. Germline loops: CDR1 SGHTA, CDR2 FQGNSA.

The CDR3 is CASSEGASNYGYTF. The CDR3 DNA follows: TGTGCCAGCAGCGAGGGGGCTTCTAACTATGGCTACACCTTC. This rearrangement joins TRBV2 to TRBJ1-2, with TRBD1 identical over 7 bases. CDR1 and CDR2 (germline): SNHLY, FYNNEI. The CDR3 is made up of 14 amino acids. With V trimmed by 6 bases and J by 0 bases, 4 bases remained unmatched.

The rearrangement joins TRBV7-2 to TRBJ2-3, with 10 bases fitting TRBD2. The CDR3 has 16 residues. Looked up from germline, CDR1 is SGHTA and CDR2 is FQGNSA. The V segment lost 1 base and the J segment 3 bases; nucleotides outside the gene matches: 4. The CDR3 DNA follows: TGTGCCAGCAGCTTAGGAGCGGGGGGGCGAACAGATACGCAGTATTTT. This codes for CASSLGAGGRTDTQYF. The full variable domain, its missing parts supplied by reference TRBV7-2 and TRBJ2-3, is GAGVSQSPSNKVTEKGKDVELRCDPISGHTALYWYRQSLGQGLEFLIYFQGNSAPDKSGLPSDRFSAERTGGSVSTLTIQRTQQEDSAVYLCASSLGAGGRTDTQYFGPGTRLTVL.